Following are 26 T cell receptor beta chains from one sample sequenced in a study of T cell responses to AZD1222 COVID-19 vaccine. Profiling relied on immunoSEQ multiplex PCR, and the TCRdb table lists in-frame clones only, not all of them. The table includes approximately 130,000 clones, roughly 89% detected once. The source material was peripheral blood, sampled on day 0 of AZD1222 vaccination. Receptors originate from an adult in good health.

The chain employs TRBV27 and TRBJ2-7, with a possible D match to TRBD1 (5 bases). With 4 bases removed from V and 2 bases from J, the gap between germline ends came to 15 bases. The CDR3 is 15 residues long. Germline CDR1 is MNHEY and CDR2 is SMNVEV (reference sequence). CDR3 bases: TGTGCCAGCAGTTCCCCCGGCAGGGCACCCTACGAGCAGTACTTC. Amino acid sequence: CASSSPGRAPYEQYF.

This clone was recorded only once. The chain has TRBV28 and TRBJ1-3; 10 bases agree with TRBD1. The CDR3 sequence is 16 residues long. The trim removed 6 bases at V and 4 bases at J, leaving 9 bases unmatched. CDR1 is MDHEN, CDR2 SYDVKM, per germline. The CDR3 bases are TGTGCCAGCAGACCGACAGGGGGCGCTTCCGGAAACACCATATATTTT. This codes for CASRPTGGASGNTIYF.

V gene TRBV10-3 combines with J gene TRBJ1-1; D is undetermined. The germline V gene encodes CDR1 ENHRY and CDR2 SYGVKD. The CDR3 sequence is 13 residues long. Deletions cut 11 bases from V and 1 base from J, with 14 bases between. The CDR3 loop is CAAQRAENTEAFF. The CDR3 region has the DNA TGTGCCGCCCAACGGGCTGAGAACACTGAAGCTTTCTTT.

This chain links TRBV5-1 with TRBJ2-3, with no clear D. This CDR3 contains 14 residues. CDR1 is SGHRS and CDR2 is YFSETQ in the germline V gene. V lost 2 bases, J lost 0 bases, and 7 bases lay in between. The CDR3 sequence: CASSFSASTDTQYF. The CDR3 DNA sequence: TGCGCCAGCAGCTTCTCAGCTAGCACAGATACGCAGTATTTT.

The count of this clone is one. A read error may account for a junction end that differs from germline. The chain combines TRBV7-7 with TRBJ1-2; 8 bases line up with TRBD1. Germline V CDR1 and CDR2: SSHAT, FNYEAQ (reference sequence). The CDR3 runs to 16 residues. The CDR3 loop reads CASSSRDRSQIYGYTF. CDR3 in DNA: TGTGCTAGCAGCTCGCGGGACAGGTCCCAAATCTATGGCTACACCTTC.

Comments on this clone: Other DNA variants within this sample encode the same CDR3. V usage is TRBV6-1 and J usage is TRBJ1-2, with a weak D call TRBD1 (5 bases). Per germline, CDR1 MNHNS and CDR2 SASEGT. The ends were cut back, 3 bases at V and 8 bases at J, with 7 bases in the middle. The CDR3 length is 11 residues. The CDR3 DNA is TGTGCCAGCAGTGAGGGGGGAGGCTACACCTTC. Translation gives CASSEGGGYTF.

This clone was picked up many times. The chain employs TRBV28 and TRBJ1-6, with 7 bases identical to TRBD1. Trimming took 4 bases from V and 11 from J; bases not matched to a gene: 8. The CDR3 covers 14 residues. From germline, CDR1 is MDHEN and CDR2 SYDVKM. CDR3 loop: CASSSGGFKTPLHF. Written as DNA, the CDR3 is TGTGCCAGCAGTTCAGGGGGGTTCAAGACACCCCTCCACTTT. Filled out from reference TRBV28 and TRBJ1-6, the complete variable domain reads DVKVTQSSRYLVKRTGEKVFLECVQDMDHENMFWYRQDPGLGLRLIYFSYDVKMKEKGDIPEGYSVSREKKERFSLILESASTNQTSMYLCASSSGGFKTPLHFGNGTRLTVT.

J is TRBJ2-5 and V is TRBV5-1; 8 bases match TRBD1. Germline V gene lookup returns CDR1 SGHRS and CDR2 YFSETQ. Germline trimming cut 4 bases from V and 0 bases from J; bases unmatched to any gene: 11. There are 17 residues in the CDR3. The CDR3 region has the DNA TGCGCCAGCAGCCAACGGACAGGGTGGGGTCACCAAGAGACCCAGTACTTC. Its protein is CASSQRTGWGHQETQYF.

As concerns this clone: Since a much larger clone is just one base distant, this may be a read error. This chain joins TRBV7-3 and TRBJ1-5; a possible D gene is TRBD1 (6 bases). Germline CDR1 reads SGHTA; CDR2 reads FQGTGA. CDR3 length: 14 residues. CDR3 region: CAGSQQGSHQPQHF. The CDR3 nucleotides are TGTGCCGGCAGCCAACAGGGCTCCCATCAGCCCCAGCATTTT.

This clone was found once. The genes are TRBV2 and TRBJ2-1, with D unresolved. Per germline, CDR1 SNHLY and CDR2 FYNNEI. V was pared by 6 bases and J by 9 bases, with 21 bases between. CDR3 length equals 15 residues. Here the CDR3 reads CASRVSPRPPGEQFF. In DNA form, the CDR3 reads TGTGCCAGCAGAGTTTCCCCAAGACCCCCGGGTGAGCAGTTCTTC.

This chain links TRBV4-1 with TRBJ2-7; D is uncertain. V lost 4 bases and J lost 3, with 10 bases in between. Germline CDR1 reads MGHRA; CDR2 reads YSYEKL. The CDR3 has 13 residues. Written as DNA, the CDR3 is TGCGCCAGCAGCCTTGGGGAACACTACGAGCAGTACTTC. It translates to CASSLGEHYEQYF.

The chain combines TRBV20-1 with TRBJ1-2, with 10 nucleotides matching TRBD1. In germline, CDR1 is DFQATT, CDR2 SNEGSKA (reference sequence). J lost 3 bases, V lost 3 bases, and 10 bases had no gene match. CDR3 length: 16 residues. CDR3 in amino acids: CSASLGQGRSDYGYTF. The CDR3, as DNA: TGCAGTGCTAGTCTGGGACAGGGGAGATCTGACTATGGCTACACCTTC.

The chain carries TRBV5-8 and TRBJ2-1, with 8 bases that match TRBD1. CDR3 length: 16 amino acids. Per the germline V gene, CDR1 is SGHTS and CDR2 is YDEGEE. J was trimmed by 1 base and V by 0 bases; bases with no gene match: 3. The CDR3 DNA reads as TGTGCCAGCAGCTTGGTTTGGACAGGGTCCTACAATGAGCAGTTCTTC. Protein sequence: CASSLVWTGSYNEQFF.

The CDR3 reads CASSSLTFRGGRYNEQFF. The CDR3 nucleotides are TGTGCCAGCAGCTCGCTTACCTTCAGGGGGGGTAGGTACAATGAGCAGTTCTTC. The J gene is TRBJ2-1, the V gene TRBV11-2, with D perhaps being TRBD1 or TRBD2 (7 bases each). In germline, CDR1 is SGHAT, CDR2 FQNNGV. The V end lost 4 bases, the J end lost 4 bases, and 23 bases lay between the germline ends. The CDR3 is made up of 18 amino acids.

This sequence joins TRBV3-1 (or the pseudogene TRBV3-2) and TRBJ2-3, with D possibly TRBD2 on 6 matching bases. Trimming took off 3 bases at V and 1 base at J, with 14 bases between the two ends. The CDR3 runs to 16 residues. The V gene's germline CDR1 is LGHDT and CDR2 YNNKEL (reference sequence). Written as DNA, the CDR3 is TGTGCCAGCAGCCAGAACCCGGGACTCGGCACAGATACGCAGTATTTT. It specifies CASSQNPGLGTDTQYF.

The chain couples TRBV9 to TRBJ1-1; D call uncertain. Germline V gene data show CDR1 as SGDLS and CDR2 as YYNGEE. Trimming pared 0 bases from V and 1 base from J, leaving 10 bases between. The CDR3 length is 15 residues. This CDR3 reads CASSVEVGANTEAFF. DNA of the CDR3: TGTGCCAGCAGCGTAGAGGTGGGAGCGAACACTGAAGCTTTCTTT.

The chain employs TRBV28 and TRBJ1-5; D is uncertain. Deletions cut 8 bases from V and 3 bases from J, with 14 bases between. The CDR3 is made up of 14 amino acids. CDR1 and CDR2 (germline): MDHEN, SYDVKM. CDR3 nucleotides: TGTGCCAGCCGTAGAGGCGGCGCCAATCAGCCCCAGCATTTT. It specifies CASRRGGANQPQHF.

The rearrangement uses TRBV27 and TRBJ2-5; no clear D. This CDR3 spans 14 amino acids. Looked up from germline, CDR1 is MNHEY and CDR2 is SMNVEV (reference sequence). V was cut by 6 bases and J by 5 bases, with 16 bases left in between. DNA for the CDR3: TGTGCCAGCAGGAGAAAGGACGTCTCGGAGACCCAGTACTTC. Protein product: CASRRKDVSETQYF.

The rearrangement links TRBV25-1 to TRBJ1-3; D ambiguous. This CDR3 contains 12 residues. Germline assignment: CDR1 MGHDK and CDR2 SYGVNS. V gave up 2 bases and J gave up 9 bases, with 8 bases separating them. The CDR3 region has the DNA TGTGCCAGCAGTGAAACCGGCCCCACCATATATTTT. This translates into CASSETGPTIYF. Variable domain in full (rest from reference TRBV25-1 and TRBJ1-3): EADIYQTPRYLVIGTGKKITLECSQTMGHDKMYWYQQDPGMELHLIHYSYGVNSTEKGDLSSESTVSRIRTEHFPLTLESARPSHTSQYLCASSETGPTIYFGEGSWLTVV.

This chain links TRBV10-3 with TRBJ2-7, with TRBD1 matching 7 bases. Trimming took 5 bases from V and 2 from J; bases not matched to a gene: 12. This CDR3 is 16 amino acids long. Per germline, CDR1 ENHRY and CDR2 SYGVKD. CDR3 amino acids: CAISTLPGQLAYEQYF. CDR3 nucleotide sequence: TGTGCCATCAGTACATTGCCGGGACAGCTCGCCTACGAGCAGTACTTC.

The V and J genes are TRBV6-5 and TRBJ2-7; the match to TRBD2 covers 7 bases. CDR1 is MNHEY and CDR2 is SVGAGI in the germline V gene. V shed 5 bases and J 2 bases; nucleotides not matched to a gene: 9. The CDR3 consists of 15 residues. In nucleotides, the CDR3 is TGTGCCAGCAGTCTGAGAACTAGCGTTGCCTACGAGCAGTACTTC. Translated, it gives CASSLRTSVAYEQYF.

This chain connects TRBV5-1 to TRBJ2-1; possibly TRBD2 for D (6 bases). Between the trimmed V and J ends, which lost 3 bases and 8 bases, there was a span of 21 bases. Germline loops: CDR1 SGHRS, CDR2 YFSETQ. The length of the CDR3 is 16 residues. This chain's CDR3 is CASSSGDWGEGYEQFF. DNA for the CDR3: TGCGCCAGCAGCTCGGGTGATTGGGGGGAAGGGTATGAGCAGTTCTTC.

The chain employs TRBV18 and TRBJ2-3; no clear D gene. The CDR3 totals 13 residues. Per the germline V gene, CDR1 is KGHSH and CDR2 is LQKENI. Trimming stripped 6 bases from V and 1 base from J, with 8 bases between. The CDR3 DNA sequence: TGTGCCAGCTCTCCTTCAGGCACAGATACGCAGTATTTT. This translates into CASSPSGTDTQYF.

V usage is TRBV5-1 and J usage is TRBJ2-5, with 8 nucleotides matching TRBD2. J was trimmed by 1 base and V by 0 bases; bases with no gene match: 11. This CDR3 is built from 18 residues. Germline V CDR1 and CDR2: SGHRS, YFSETQ. The CDR3 spells CASSLGAAGASPQETQYF. CDR3 coding DNA: TGCGCCAGCAGCTTGGGGGCAGCGGGAGCTAGCCCCCAAGAGACCCAGTACTTC.

V and J are TRBV12-3 or TRBV12-4 and TRBJ1-2; 10 bases map to TRBD1. With 8 bases clipped from V and 4 bases from J, the junction kept 4 bases outside the gene matches. The CDR3 contains 13 residues. CDR3 bases: TGTGCCAGCTCGACAGGGGGCAGCTATGGCTACACCTTC. Translated: CASSTGGSYGYTF.

This clone was counted between two and nine times. J is TRBJ1-1 and V is TRBV30, with a weak D call TRBD1 (5 bases). The length of the CDR3 is 13 residues. Germline V lookup: CDR1 GTSNPN, CDR2 SVGIG (reference sequence). The V and J ends lost 3 bases and 5 bases respectively, with 13 bases between them. This chain's CDR3 is CAWRGPGKTEAFF. The CDR3, as DNA: TGTGCCTGGAGGGGACCTGGGAAGACTGAAGCTTTCTTT.